The 25 T cell receptor beta chains listed next were all sequenced from one sample in a study of blood T cell repertoires in COVID-19. Data came from immunoSEQ multiplex PCR; TCRdb stores just in-frame clones and leaves some out. The repertoire holds roughly 250,000 clones, approximately 83% seen once, with 3.5% to 4.5% in the top ten. Sequencing used PBMCs or T cells enriched from blood (not recorded which). The receptors originated from a woman aged 25-40 years who had recovered from COVID-19.

This clone was detected only a few times. V gene TRBV19 combines with J gene TRBJ1-1; TRBD1 matches 10 bases. This CDR3 is 16 amino acids long. Per the germline V gene, CDR1 is LNHDA and CDR2 is SQIVND (reference sequence). Trimming took 3 bases from V and 1 from J; bases not matched to a gene: 5. This chain's CDR3 is CASSIRRDRGNTEAFF. The DNA for the CDR3 is TGTGCCAGTAGTATTAGGCGGGACAGGGGGAACACTGAAGCTTTCTTT.

The chain recombines TRBV5-1 with TRBJ2-5, with 12 positions matching TRBD2. Per germline, CDR1 SGHRS and CDR2 YFSETQ. V lost 4 bases and J lost 2; bases outside the gene matches: 3. The CDR3 spans 15 residues. Written as DNA, the CDR3 is TGCGCCAGCAGCCACGGGACTAGCGGGCAAGAGACCCAGTACTTC. It translates to CASSHGTSGQETQYF.

V usage is TRBV10-3 and J usage is TRBJ2-7; no clear D gene. V lost 2 bases and J lost 2, with 13 bases in between. The CDR3 sequence is 15 residues long. Germline CDR1 reads ENHRY; CDR2 reads SYGVKD. This CDR3 is CAISERRDLTYEQYF. CDR3 nucleotide sequence: TGTGCCATCAGTGAGCGGCGTGACTTGACCTACGAGCAGTACTTC.

J is TRBJ1-2 and V is TRBV21-1; TRBD1 is taken as the D call from the table, unchecked against the DNA. TRBV21-1 constitutes a pseudogene. There are 17 residues in the CDR3. Here the CDR3 reads CASSKPGQGLGNYGYTF. CDR3 sequence (DNA): TGTGCCAGCAGCAAACCGGGACAGGGGCTGGGAAACTATGGCTACACCTTC.

V gene TRBV19 combines with J gene TRBJ1-3, with D possibly being TRBD1 (6 bases). Germline V gene data show CDR1 as LNHDA and CDR2 as SQIVND (reference sequence). There are 13 residues in the CDR3. The ends were cut back, 11 bases at V and 7 bases at J, with 18 bases in the middle. CDR3 residues: CASQDSWGNTIYF. The CDR3 DNA is TGTGCCTCCCAGGACAGTTGGGGTAACACCATATATTTT.

V and J are TRBV5-6 and TRBJ1-5, with 7 bases matching TRBD1. The germline CDR1 and CDR2 sequences are SGHDT and YYEEEE. The CDR3 totals 15 residues. J gave up 7 bases and V 0 bases, and 7 bases lay outside the gene matches. The CDR3 nucleotides read TGTGCCAGCAGCTTGGGAGGGACAGTAGGCCAGCCCCAGCATTTT. This encodes CASSLGGTVGQPQHF.

The chain joins TRBV6-6 to TRBJ1-6, with D possibly matching TRBD1 (5 bases). The CDR3 has 13 amino acids. Trimming pared 7 bases from V and 11 bases from J, leaving 15 bases between. CDR1 is MNHNY, CDR2 SVGAGI, per germline (reference sequence). CDR3 nucleotide sequence: TGTGCCAGCACCTACAGGTACGAAGCACCCCTCCACTTT. Translating gives CASTYRYEAPLHF.

This chain uses TRBV2 with TRBJ2-3; TRBD2 might be the D (5 bases). The CDR3 is 15 amino acids. Trimming took 3 bases from V and 7 from J, leaving 17 bases between them. Germline V gives CDR1 SNHLY, CDR2 FYNNEI. The CDR3 is CASSEVGWESHTQYF. CDR3 nucleotides: TGTGCCAGCAGTGAGGTCGGGTGGGAGTCACATACGCAGTATTTT.

The chain has TRBV4-1 and TRBJ2-2; TRBD2 agrees at 8 bases. Germline CDR1 and CDR2: MGHRA and YSYEKL. This CDR3 has 18 residues. Unmatched junction bases numbered 10, after V lost 1 base and J lost 3 bases. The CDR3 region has the DNA TGCGCCAGCAGCCAAGGGTTAGCGGGGAAGCCGTACACCGGGGAGCTGTTTTTT. It yields the protein CASSQGLAGKPYTGELFF.

V usage is TRBV30 and J usage is TRBJ1-6, with a possible D match to TRBD1 (5 bases). The length of the CDR3 is 21 residues. Per the germline V gene, CDR1 is GTSNPN and CDR2 is SVGIG (reference sequence). Here the CDR3 reads CAAPERVRGQRWGGYNSPLHF. In DNA form, the CDR3 reads TGTGCTGCGCCTGAACGAGTACGCGGTCAACGGTGGGGGGGTTATAATTCACCCCTCCACTTT.

The chain uses TRBV28 and TRBJ1-2, with a tentative D call TRBD1 (5 bases). This CDR3 spans 13 amino acids. CDR1 and CDR2 (germline): MDHEN, SYDVKM. V lost 2 bases to trimming and J lost 5 bases, with 9 bases between them. CDR3 DNA: TGTGCCAGCAGTTTAGGGAGGGGATATGGCTACACCTTC. Its protein is CASSLGRGYGYTF.

CDR3 sequence: CSHRGNNGNTIYF. CDR3 nucleotide sequence: TGCAGCCACCGAGGGAATAATGGAAACACCATATATTTT. The gene calls are TRBV29-1 and TRBJ1-3, with D unclear. CDR1 and CDR2 (germline): SQVTM, ANQGSEA. The CDR3 loop spans 13 amino acids. Trimming took off 8 bases at V and 3 bases at J, with 14 bases between the two ends. The variable domain in full, completed from reference TRBV29-1 and TRBJ1-3, reads SAVISQKPSRDICQRGTSLTIQCQVDSQVTMMFWYRQQPGQSLTLIATANQGSEATYESGFVIDKFPISRPNLTFSTLTVSNMSPEDSSIYLCSHRGNNGNTIYFGEGSWLTVV.

The DNA of the CDR3 is TGTGCCAGCAGCTTAATGAGCTCCTACAATGAGCAGTTCTTC. It yields the protein CASSLMSSYNEQFF. V and J are TRBV5-6 and TRBJ2-1; D is undetermined. The CDR3 totals 14 residues. Germline CDR1 is SGHDT and CDR2 is YYEEEE. Trimming left V 2 bases short and J 0 bases short, with 6 bases between.

The V gene is TRBV29-1, the J gene TRBJ2-2, with no clear D. Trimming cost V 3 bases and J 0 bases, with 35 bases left between them. Germline V gene sequence: CDR1 SQVTM, CDR2 ANQGSEA. The CDR3 length is 23 residues. The CDR3 protein is CSVDLCQCSLPVVGEANTGELFF. CDR3 DNA: TGCAGCGTTGATTTGTGTCAGTGTAGCTTACCGGTTGTTGGAGAGGCGAACACCGGGGAGCTGTTTTTT.

This chain connects TRBV30 to TRBJ2-5; TRBD1 matches 9 bases. V lost 7 bases, J lost 2 bases, and 14 bases stayed unmatched. The germline gives CDR1 GTSNPN, CDR2 SVGIG (reference sequence). The CDR3 sequence is 16 residues long. For the CDR3, the DNA is TGTGCCTTTCAATCTTACCGGGACAGGGTGCAAGAGACCCAGTACTTC. It is translated as CAFQSYRDRVQETQYF.

The rearrangement joins TRBV28 to TRBJ1-1; tentatively, D is TRBD1 (5 bases). Per the germline V gene, CDR1 is MDHEN and CDR2 is SYDVKM. The CDR3 loop spans 16 amino acids. Trimming took off 4 bases at V and 0 bases at J, with 15 bases between the two ends. The CDR3 region is CASSSDSTALNTEAFF. CDR3 nucleotides: TGTGCCAGCAGTTCCGACTCGACAGCGCTGAACACTGAAGCTTTCTTT.

Worth noting for this clone: Additional DNA sequences in this sample encode the identical CDR3. V gene TRBV27 combines with J gene TRBJ1-1; D is perhaps TRBD1 (5 bases). Germline CDR1 and CDR2: MNHEY and SMNVEV (reference sequence). CDR3 length equals 13 residues. The germline V and J ends were trimmed by 0 bases and 5 bases, with 7 bases remaining between them. As DNA, the CDR3 is TGTGCCAGCAGTTTATCGGGGGGGACTGAAGCTTTCTTT. Amino acid sequence: CASSLSGGTEAFF.

The chain combines TRBV9 with TRBJ2-1, with 8 bases lining up with TRBD1. Trimming at V came to 4 bases and at J to 8 bases, leaving 8 bases not matched to a gene. Looked up from germline, CDR1 is SGDLS and CDR2 is YYNGEE. The CDR3 runs to 14 residues. The CDR3 region is CASSKLDRGHEQFF. CDR3 sequence (DNA): TGTGCCAGCAGCAAGTTAGACAGGGGCCATGAGCAGTTCTTC.

The chain uses TRBV18 and TRBJ2-1; perhaps TRBD2 as D (5 bases). Germline V gene sequence: CDR1 KGHSH, CDR2 LQKENI. CDR3 length: 11 residues. V lost 2 bases, J lost 9 bases, and 5 bases lay in between. CDR3 loop: CASSPGSEQFF. DNA of the CDR3: TGTGCCAGCTCACCAGGGAGTGAGCAGTTCTTC.

The chain combines TRBV5-1 with TRBJ1-1; 7 bases agree with TRBD1. The CDR3 has 14 residues. Germline V CDR1 and CDR2: SGHRS, YFSETQ. The junction had 8 bases not matched to a gene; V was cut back by 3 bases and J by 6 bases. The CDR3 DNA reads TGCGCCAGCAGCTCAGGACAGGCAGACGCTGAAGCTTTCTTT. It yields the protein CASSSGQADAEAFF.

The gene calls are TRBV28 and TRBJ1-5; 7 bases are a match to TRBD1. Germline values: CDR1 MDHEN, CDR2 SYDVKM. This CDR3 region has 15 residues. With 6 bases clipped from V and 1 base from J, the junction kept 6 bases outside the gene matches. This chain's CDR3 is CASRHTGASNQPQHF. The CDR3 coding sequence is TGTGCCAGCAGACACACAGGGGCCAGCAATCAGCCCCAGCATTTT.

This clone was seen a few times. As DNA, the CDR3 is TGTGCCAGCAGTCCAGGGGGAGGACTTCAGTACTTC. It translates to CASSPGGGLQYF. V and J are TRBV7-9 and TRBJ2-7, with D possibly TRBD1 on 7 matching bases. The germline V and J ends were trimmed by 6 bases and 10 bases, with 16 bases remaining between them. CDR3 size: 12 residues. Germline loops: CDR1 SEHNR, CDR2 FQNEAQ (reference sequence).

The gene calls are TRBV3-1 (or the pseudogene TRBV3-2) and TRBJ2-2; 7 bases map to TRBD2. Germline V gene sequence: CDR1 LGHDT, CDR2 YNNKEL (reference sequence). Trimming at V came to 0 bases and at J to 3 bases, leaving 10 bases not matched to a gene. The CDR3 contains 18 residues. The CDR3 nucleotides are TGTGCCAGCAGCCAAGATGGGGGGGGGTCCCCATACACCGGGGAGCTGTTTTTT. Translating it yields CASSQDGGGSPYTGELFF.

V gene TRBV5-1 combines with J gene TRBJ2-7, with 8 bases fitting TRBD2. Germline V CDR1 and CDR2: SGHRS, YFSETQ. Unmatched junction bases numbered 5, after V lost 0 bases and J lost 6 bases. The CDR3 is made up of 14 amino acids. CDR3 coding DNA: TGCGCCAGCAGCTTGGGAGCGGGAGAAGGCGAGCAGTACTTC. It is translated as CASSLGAGEGEQYF.

The chain combines TRBV15 with TRBJ1-2, with D tentatively TRBD1 (5 bases). The CDR3 consists of 13 residues. V lost 0 bases and J lost 7, with 9 bases in between. Germline CDR1 and CDR2: LNHNV and YYDKDF (reference sequence). The CDR3 loop reads CATSRDRVGGYTF. As DNA, the CDR3 is TGTGCCACCAGCAGAGACAGGGTCGGTGGCTACACCTTC.